The clone carrying this T cell receptor (beta chain) was observed a handful of times. These data belong to a study of blood T cell repertoires in COVID-19. V was clipped by 6 bases and J by 8 bases; unmatched bases: 11. Germline CDR1 LGHNT, CDR2 FRNRAP. The length of the CDR3 is 15 residues. Assay used: immunoSEQ multiplex PCR; TCRdb lists only in-frame clones, some missing. The profile shows roughly 230,000 clones, roughly 83% of them singletons. Specimen: peripheral blood. The chain recombines TRBV12-5 with TRBJ2-1, with 9 bases matching TRBD1. The clonotype originates from a woman aged 45-65 years with acute or convalescent COVID-19. The CDR3 region has the DNA TGTGCTAGTGGCTCGGACAGGGGAGTTCGGGATGAGCAGTTCTTC. The encoded protein is CASGSDRGVRDEQFF.